The T cell receptor (beta chain) under discussion was sequenced for a study of blood T cell repertoires in COVID-19. Study overall: PBMCs, B-cell-depleted T cells, or T cells were the source of the cDNA or gDNA that made up the material.

The CDR3 has 13 residues. The germline gives CDR1 GTSNPN, CDR2 SVGIG (reference sequence). Trimming took 3 bases from V and 4 from J, leaving 12 bases between them. Membership in each cohort depended on participant-reported clinical history. Authors' processing steps: Amplification of reference gene primers was used by the study to estimate nucleated cell counts. Method: immunoSEQ multiplex PCR; TCRdb's copy keeps in-frame clones and lacks some. That table is the source of V, J and clone size, and D and trimming were worked out from the DNA. Here the sample spans 180,000 or so clones, 83% being singletons.

The clonotype originates from a woman aged 45-59 years who had recovered from COVID-19. Sequences were obtained from PBMCs or T cells enriched from blood (not recorded which). The chain joins TRBV30 to TRBJ1-1; D call uncertain. The DNA of the CDR3 is TGTGCCTGGAGCGCCGAGGTGGGCACTGAAGCTTTCTTT. It yields the protein CAWSAEVGTEAFF.